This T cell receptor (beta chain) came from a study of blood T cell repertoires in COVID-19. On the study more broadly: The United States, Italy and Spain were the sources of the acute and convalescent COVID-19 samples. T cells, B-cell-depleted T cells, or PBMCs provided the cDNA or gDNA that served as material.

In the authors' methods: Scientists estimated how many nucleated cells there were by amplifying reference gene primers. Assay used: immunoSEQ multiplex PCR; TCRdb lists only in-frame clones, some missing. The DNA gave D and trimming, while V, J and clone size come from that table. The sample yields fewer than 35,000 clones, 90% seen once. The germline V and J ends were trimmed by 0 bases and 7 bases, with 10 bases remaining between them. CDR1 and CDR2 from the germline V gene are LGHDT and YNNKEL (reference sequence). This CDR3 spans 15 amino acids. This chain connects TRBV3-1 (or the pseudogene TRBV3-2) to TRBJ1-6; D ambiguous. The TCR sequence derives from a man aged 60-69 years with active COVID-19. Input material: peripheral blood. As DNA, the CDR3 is TGTGCCAGCAGCCAAGATCTGGCAGAAAATTCACCCCTCCACTTT. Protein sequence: CASSQDLAENSPLHF.